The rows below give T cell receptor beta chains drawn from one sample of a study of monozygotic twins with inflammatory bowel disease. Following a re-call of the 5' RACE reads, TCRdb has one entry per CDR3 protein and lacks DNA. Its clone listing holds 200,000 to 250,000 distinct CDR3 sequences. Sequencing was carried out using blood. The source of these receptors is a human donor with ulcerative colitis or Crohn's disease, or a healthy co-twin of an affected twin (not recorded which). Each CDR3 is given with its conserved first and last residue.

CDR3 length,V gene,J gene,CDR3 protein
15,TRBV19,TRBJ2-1,CASSISSGPGNEQFF
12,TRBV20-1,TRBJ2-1,CSARVGNNEQFF
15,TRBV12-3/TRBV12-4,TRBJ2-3,CASTRTSGNTDTQYF
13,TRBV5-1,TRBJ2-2,CASSVQGPGELFF
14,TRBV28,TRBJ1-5,CASSPRGTNQPQHF
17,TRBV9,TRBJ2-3,CASSQSGGDRSTDTQYF
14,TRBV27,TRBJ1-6,CASSPSGGTSPLHF
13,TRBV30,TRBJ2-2,CAYRDILTWELFF
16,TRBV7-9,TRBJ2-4,CASSLFGGDFLNIQYF
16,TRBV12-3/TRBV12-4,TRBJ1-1,CASSFGYRKGNTEAFF
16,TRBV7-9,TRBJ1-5,CASSLEQGGGNQPQHF
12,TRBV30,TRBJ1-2,CAWNGIAYGYTF
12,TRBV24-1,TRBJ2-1,CATSDRYPQQFF
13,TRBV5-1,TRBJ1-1,CASRRGQEVEAFF
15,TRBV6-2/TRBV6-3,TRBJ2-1,CASSWLAGAFNEQFF
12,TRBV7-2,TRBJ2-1,CASSLGRDEQFF
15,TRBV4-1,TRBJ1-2,CASSQDVSSNYGYTF
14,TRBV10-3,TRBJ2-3,CASSRGGPSDTQYF
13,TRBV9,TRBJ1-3,CASSVELGNTIYF
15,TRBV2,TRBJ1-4,CASKQGWGTNEKLFF
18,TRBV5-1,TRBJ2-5,CASSPPKRGGPGEETQYF
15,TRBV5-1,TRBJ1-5,CASSLAGQINQPQHF
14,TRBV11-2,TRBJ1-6,CASSLMTGVSPLHF
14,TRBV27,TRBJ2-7,CASSLKGIFHEQYF
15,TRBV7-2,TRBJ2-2,CASSLGGAGSGELFF
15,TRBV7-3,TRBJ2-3,CASSPTGTGTDTQYF
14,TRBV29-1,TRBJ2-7,CSVVRQGYSYEQYF
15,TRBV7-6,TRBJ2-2,CASGGTATNTGELFF
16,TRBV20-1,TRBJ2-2,CSARPGLAGGTGELFF
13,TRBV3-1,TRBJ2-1,CASSQDRYNEQFF
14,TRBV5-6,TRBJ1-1,CASSTRDGYTEAFF
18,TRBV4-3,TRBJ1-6,CASSRARRTSLTNSPLHF
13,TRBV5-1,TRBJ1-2,CASSLSREGGYTF
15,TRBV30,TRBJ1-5,CAWQTGTGGNQPQHF
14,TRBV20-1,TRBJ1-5,CSAPVAGYNQPQHF
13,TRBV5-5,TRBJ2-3,CASSWEFRDPMYF
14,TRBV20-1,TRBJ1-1,CSAREERKGTEAFF
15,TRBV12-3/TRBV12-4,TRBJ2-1,CASSRDRAPYNEQFF
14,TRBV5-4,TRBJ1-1,CASTMWAGNTEAFF
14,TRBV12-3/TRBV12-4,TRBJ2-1,CASSVAGNYNEQFF
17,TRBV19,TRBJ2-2,CASSPRSGGPGTGELFF
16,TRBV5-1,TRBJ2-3,CTSSSTPGAYTDTQYF
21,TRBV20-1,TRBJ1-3,CSARDVGPGTGGAPDGNTIYF
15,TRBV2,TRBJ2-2,CASSQRERSTGELFF
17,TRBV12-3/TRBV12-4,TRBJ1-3,CASSSRPPRLRGNTIYF
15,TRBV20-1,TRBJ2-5,CSARVPGQGAETQYF
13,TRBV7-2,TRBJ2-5,CASSWGQSETQYF
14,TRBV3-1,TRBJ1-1,CASSPDTPNTEAFF
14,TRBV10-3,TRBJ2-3,CATGARGATDTQYF
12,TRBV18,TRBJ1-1,CASSQLGPEAFF
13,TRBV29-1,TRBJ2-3,CVSRGVLTDTQYF
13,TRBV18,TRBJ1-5,CASSPSGPQPQHF
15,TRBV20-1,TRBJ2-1,CSANVWVSSYNEQFF